The 5 T cell receptor beta chains below were found in one sample sequenced in a study of response to subunit inactivated influenza vaccine. TCRdb passed the RT-PCR reads through MiXCR, listing each CDR3 protein once. The sample includes around 570,000 distinct CDR3 sequences, around 8% of them seen just once. This specimen was PBMCs from blood, taken roughly 24 months after vaccination. The origin of the receptors is a man aged 45 to 70 who received an inactivated influenza vaccine.

The chain recombines TRBV27 with TRBJ1-1; D uncertain. The V end lost 0 bases, the J end lost 13 bases, and 15 bases lay between the germline ends. Germline CDR1 reads MNHEY; CDR2 reads SMNVEV (reference sequence). The CDR3 extends over 13 amino acids. CDR3 coding DNA: TGTGCCAGCAGTTTATCGGGTAGTGGAGCGAGTTTCTTT. As protein: CASSLSGSGASFF.

This clonotype was recorded many times. The rearrangement uses TRBV10-3 and TRBJ2-1, with D tentatively TRBD2 (6 bases). CDR1 is ENHRY, CDR2 SYGVKD, per germline. CDR3 length equals 15 residues. V lost 5 bases and J 5 bases, leaving 16 bases between the germline ends. CDR3: CAISKERAKHNEQFF. The DNA for the CDR3 is TGTGCCATCAGTAAAGAGCGGGCTAAACACAATGAGCAGTTCTTC.

This clonotype was seen ten or more times. The chain carries TRBV4-2 and TRBJ2-1, with 8 positions matching TRBD2. CDR3 size: 13 residues. Germline values: CDR1 LGHNA, CDR2 YNFKEQ. The J segment lost 12 bases and the V segment lost 0 bases, leaving 4 bases of the junction unmatched. For the CDR3, the DNA is TGTGCCAGCAGCCAAGATCGGGAGGGAGCGCAGTTCTTC. It is translated as CASSQDREGAQFF.

The rearrangement joins TRBV30 to TRBJ2-5; a weak D match, TRBD1 (7 bases). CDR1 and CDR2 from the germline V gene are GTSNPN and SVGIG (reference sequence). V shed 3 bases and J shed 5 bases, with 16 bases lying between them. This CDR3 spans 14 amino acids. This CDR3 is CAWRNPGGWETQYF. The CDR3 nucleotides read TGTGCCTGGAGAAATCCAGGGGGGTGGGAGACCCAGTACTTC.

In DNA, the CDR3 is TGTGCCAGCAGTTGGGGGGGGACAGCCACAGATACGCAGTATTTT. This sequence encodes CASSWGGTATDTQYF. This sequence joins TRBV6-2 or TRBV6-3 and TRBJ2-3; the D call may be TRBD1 or TRBD2 (7 bases each). CDR3 length: 15 residues. From germline, CDR1 is MNHEY and CDR2 SVGEGT. V was trimmed by 4 bases and J by 2 bases, leaving 13 bases between them.